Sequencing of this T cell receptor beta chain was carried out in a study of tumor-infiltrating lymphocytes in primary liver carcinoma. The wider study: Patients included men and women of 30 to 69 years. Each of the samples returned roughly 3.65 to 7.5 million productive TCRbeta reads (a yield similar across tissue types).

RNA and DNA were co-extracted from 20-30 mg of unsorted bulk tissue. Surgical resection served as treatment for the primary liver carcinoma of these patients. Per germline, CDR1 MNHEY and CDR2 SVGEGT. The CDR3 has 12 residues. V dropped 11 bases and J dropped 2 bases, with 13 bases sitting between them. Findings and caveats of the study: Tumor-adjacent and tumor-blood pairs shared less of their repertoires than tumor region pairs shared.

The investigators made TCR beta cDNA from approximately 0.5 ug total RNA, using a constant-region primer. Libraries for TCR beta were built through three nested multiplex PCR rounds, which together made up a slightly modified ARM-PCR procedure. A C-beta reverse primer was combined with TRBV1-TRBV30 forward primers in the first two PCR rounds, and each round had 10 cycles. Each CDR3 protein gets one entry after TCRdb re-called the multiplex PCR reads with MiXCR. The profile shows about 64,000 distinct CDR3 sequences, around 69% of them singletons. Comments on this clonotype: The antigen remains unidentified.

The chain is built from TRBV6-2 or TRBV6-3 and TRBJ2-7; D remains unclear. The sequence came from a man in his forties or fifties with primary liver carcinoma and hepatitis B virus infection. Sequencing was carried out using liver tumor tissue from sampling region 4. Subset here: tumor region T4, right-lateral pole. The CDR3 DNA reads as TGTGCCGGCGGTTACTCCGCCTACGAGCAGTACTTC. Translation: CAGGYSAYEQYF.